Below, 26 T cell receptor beta chains from the same sample are listed, as sequenced in a study of shared clonotypes between healthy human individuals. Naive CD8 cells were CD45RO-negative, positively selected for CCR7, excluding terminally differentiated effector memory CD45RA+ cells. The assay was immunoSEQ multiplex PCR, and TCRdb's table has in-frame clones only and misses some. The sample lists around 2,000,000 clones, over 85% occurring once. Input material: naive CD8+ T cells sorted from blood. These receptors all stem from a man aged 18 to 30 in good health.

This rearrangement joins TRBV7-8 to TRBJ1-5, with 7 bases that match TRBD1. With 4 bases clipped from V and 1 base from J, the junction kept 7 bases outside the gene matches. The germline gives CDR1 SGHVS, CDR2 FQNEAQ. This CDR3 spans 16 amino acids. The CDR3 DNA is TGTGCCAGCAGCTCCAGAGACAGGGAAAGCAATCAGCCCCAGCATTTT. Translation gives CASSSRDRESNQPQHF.

The genes are TRBV6-5 and TRBJ2-2; TRBD1 might be the D (5 bases). This CDR3 has 13 residues. Per germline, CDR1 MNHEY and CDR2 SVGAGI. Trimming left V 2 bases short and J 11 bases short, with 12 bases between. CDR3 sequence: CASSYRQGIELFF. The CDR3 nucleotides are TGTGCCAGCAGTTACCGTCAGGGCATAGAGCTGTTTTTT.

This sequence joins TRBV5-1 and TRBJ2-2; 13 nucleotides align to TRBD2. The CDR3 loop spans 16 amino acids. The junction had 7 bases not matched to a gene; V was cut back by 4 bases and J by 7 bases. CDR1 is SGHRS and CDR2 is YFSETQ in the germline V gene. The CDR3 is CASSPLAGGPIGELFF. The CDR3 DNA sequence: TGCGCCAGCAGCCCACTAGCGGGAGGGCCCATCGGGGAGCTGTTTTTT. Based on the CDR3 plus reference TRBV5-1 and TRBJ2-2, the full variable domain is KAGVTQTPRYLIKTRGQQVTLSCSPISGHRSVSWYQQTPGQGLQFLFEYFSETQRNKGNFPGRFSGRQFSNSRSEMNVSTLELGDSALYLCASSPLAGGPIGELFFGEGSRLTVL.

In regard to this clone: This sample includes further DNA sequences coding for the same CDR3. CDR3 coding DNA: TGTGCCAGCAGTGTTGGGGCGGACACTGAAGCTTTCTTT. Translating gives CASSVGADTEAFF. The chain recombines TRBV6-1 with TRBJ1-1, with D perhaps matching TRBD1 (5 bases). The length of the CDR3 is 13 residues. V was clipped by 4 bases and J by 3 bases, with 9 bases between them. The germline gives CDR1 MNHNS, CDR2 SASEGT.

Regarding this clone: The same CDR3 arises from other DNA sequences in this sample as well. This chain links TRBV19 with TRBJ2-7; D gene unclear. V gave up 4 bases and J gave up 3 bases, with 10 bases separating them. Per the germline V gene, CDR1 is LNHDA and CDR2 is SQIVND (reference sequence). CDR3 size: 13 residues. Written as DNA, the CDR3 is TGTGCCAGTAGTACTGGGCCGGGCTACGAGCAGTACTTC. It yields the protein CASSTGPGYEQYF.

The DNA of the CDR3 is TGCGCCAGCAGCTTGTGGGACAGACAAGAGACCCAGTACTTC. This codes for CASSLWDRQETQYF. V usage is TRBV5-1 and J usage is TRBJ2-5; 7 bases agree with TRBD1. This CDR3 contains 14 residues. The germline V gene encodes CDR1 SGHRS and CDR2 YFSETQ. J lost 2 bases, V lost 1 base, and 2 bases had no gene match.

This clone was seen once. The chain combines TRBV19 with TRBJ2-1; D is ambiguous. V was pared by 5 bases and J by 6 bases, with 14 bases between. Germline CDR1 reads LNHDA; CDR2 reads SQIVND (reference sequence). The CDR3 totals 14 residues. CDR3 DNA: TGTGCCAGTAGTTACGGTACAACGTTCAATGAGCAGTTCTTC. Protein product: CASSYGTTFNEQFF.

The chain joins TRBV5-1 to TRBJ1-1; D is possibly TRBD1 (5 bases). Trimming pared 2 bases from V and 3 bases from J, leaving 14 bases between. There are 15 residues in the CDR3. The germline CDR1 and CDR2 sequences are SGHRS and YFSETQ. As DNA, the CDR3 is TGCGCCAGCAGCTTAGGGGACGGACTATACACTGAAGCTTTCTTT. It codes for CASSLGDGLYTEAFF.

This clone was seen just once. V usage is TRBV27 and J usage is TRBJ1-2; weak D call: TRBD1 (5 bases). The CDR3 loop spans 14 amino acids. The germline CDR1 and CDR2 sequences are MNHEY and SMNVEV (reference sequence). Trimming took off 5 bases at V and 4 bases at J, with 14 bases between the two ends. CDR3 in DNA: TGTGCCAGCAGTCCCCCGGGACTTAGCTATGGCTACACCTTC. Amino acid sequence: CASSPPGLSYGYTF.

Written as DNA, the CDR3 is TGTGCCAGCAGCTTGCGACTAGCGCCAAACACAGATACGCAGTATTTT. It encodes CASSLRLAPNTDTQYF. The rearrangement joins TRBV5-5 to TRBJ2-3; 8 nucleotides line up with TRBD2. CDR1 and CDR2 from the germline V gene are SGHKS and YYEKEE (reference sequence). The J segment lost 2 bases and the V segment lost 1 base, leaving 6 bases of the junction unmatched. This CDR3 is built from 16 residues.

The chain has TRBV30 and TRBJ2-5; D is perhaps TRBD2 (6 bases). This CDR3 is 14 amino acids long. The germline V gene encodes CDR1 GTSNPN and CDR2 SVGIG (reference sequence). Deletions cut 3 bases from V and 4 bases from J, with 15 bases between. The CDR3 DNA reads TGTGCCTGGAGCGTGGGACTGGACCCAGAGACCCAGTACTTC. Translated, it gives CAWSVGLDPETQYF.

This chain connects TRBV27 to TRBJ2-3, with 10 bases identical to TRBD2. The germline V gene encodes CDR1 MNHEY and CDR2 SMNVEV (reference sequence). CDR3 length equals 14 residues. V was pared by 7 bases and J by 5 bases, with 6 bases of the junction left unmatched. The CDR3 loop reads CASTKAGGQDTQYF. CDR3 nucleotide sequence: TGTGCCAGCACGAAAGCGGGGGGGCAAGATACGCAGTATTTT.

The chain has TRBV28 and TRBJ1-4; 10 nucleotides agree with TRBD1. CDR3 size: 15 residues. The V gene's germline CDR1 is MDHEN and CDR2 SYDVKM. V lost 2 bases, J lost 6 bases, and 3 bases stayed unmatched. The CDR3 region has the DNA TGTGCCAGCAGTTTAACCGGGACAGGGGATGAAAAACTGTTTTTT. Encoded protein: CASSLTGTGDEKLFF.

The V and J genes are TRBV28 and TRBJ2-3; D is unclear. CDR3 length: 18 amino acids. Trimming removed 10 bases from V and 4 bases from J, with 30 bases in between. Germline V gene sequence: CDR1 MDHEN, CDR2 SYDVKM. In nucleotides, the CDR3 is TGTGCCACCACAGTTTACGGTTTGCACTCGGAAGGTGCAGATACGCAGTATTTT. The encoded protein is CATTVYGLHSEGADTQYF. Looking up the rest from reference TRBV28 and TRBJ2-3 gives the full variable domain: DVKVTQSSRYLVKRTGEKVFLECVQDMDHENMFWYRQDPGLGLRLIYFSYDVKMKEKGDIPEGYSVSREKKERFSLILESASTNQTSMYLCATTVYGLHSEGADTQYFGPGTRLTVL.

The chain employs TRBV9 and TRBJ1-4; unclear D gene. V lost 5 bases and J lost 0, with 11 bases in between. The germline V gene has CDR1 SGDLS and CDR2 YYNGEE. The CDR3 is 15 residues long. The CDR3 loop reads CASSSGRATNEKLFF. The DNA of the CDR3 is TGTGCCAGCAGTTCCGGACGGGCAACTAATGAAAAACTGTTTTTT. The full variable domain, with the rest looked up from reference TRBV9 and TRBJ1-4, is DSGVTQTPKHLITATGQRVTLRCSPRSGDLSVYWYQQSLDQGLQFLIQYYNGEERAKGNILERFSAQQFPDLHSELNLSSLELGDSALYFCASSSGRATNEKLFFGSGTQLSVL.

The CDR3 region has the DNA TGTGCCAGCAGCAGACGAGGACGTTCAGATACGCAGTATTTT. This translates into CASSRRGRSDTQYF. The V gene is TRBV13, the J gene TRBJ2-3; D ambiguous. Per germline, CDR1 PRHDT and CDR2 FYEKMQ (reference sequence). Trimming pared 5 bases from V and 4 bases from J, leaving 13 bases between. The CDR3 consists of 14 residues. The full variable domain, in which reference TRBV13 and TRBJ2-3 provide the parts outside the CDR3, is AAGVIQSPRHLIKEKRETATLKCYPIPRHDTVYWYQQGPGQDPQFLISFYEKMQSDKGSIPDRFSAQQFSDYHSELNMSSLELGDSALYFCASSRRGRSDTQYFGPGTRLTVL.

The J gene is TRBJ2-7, the V gene TRBV7-9; no definite D call. The CDR3 is 14 amino acids. Germline CDR1 reads SEHNR; CDR2 reads FQNEAQ (reference sequence). Trimming stripped 5 bases from V and 2 bases from J, with 13 bases between. The CDR3 DNA sequence: TGTGCCAGCAGCGGTCCCCAACCCCCCTACGAGCAGTACTTC. Protein: CASSGPQPPYEQYF.

V is TRBV19 and J is TRBJ1-2, with TRBD1 identical over 9 bases. CDR1 LNHDA and CDR2 SQIVND come from the germline V gene (reference sequence). V lost 7 bases to trimming and J lost 3 bases; unmatched junction nucleotides: 9. CDR3 size: 15 residues. The DNA for the CDR3 is TGTGCCAGTACCACCGACAGGGGGTTTGACTATGGCTACACCTTC. Translation gives CASTTDRGFDYGYTF.

The rearrangement uses TRBV6-6 and TRBJ1-2, with D unclear. The V gene lost 4 bases and the J gene lost 2 bases, with 14 bases spanning the gap. The length of the CDR3 is 15 residues. Germline loops: CDR1 MNHNY, CDR2 SVGAGI (reference sequence). The DNA for the CDR3 is TGTGCCAGCAGTTTTTTCGGGGTTGACAACTATGGCTACACCTTC. The encoded protein is CASSFFGVDNYGYTF.

DNA of the CDR3: TGTGCCAGCAGCGTGTTACCCGGGACAGGAGATAGCTCCTACGAGCAGTACTTC. Amino acid sequence: CASSVLPGTGDSSYEQYF. This chain joins TRBV9 and TRBJ2-7, with 8 positions matching TRBD1. This CDR3 contains 18 residues. J lost 0 bases, V lost 2 bases, and 13 bases had no gene match. Germline V CDR1 and CDR2: SGDLS, YYNGEE.

J is TRBJ2-1 and V is TRBV19; 8 bases align to TRBD1. The germline CDR1 and CDR2 sequences are LNHDA and SQIVND (reference sequence). The CDR3 length is 11 residues. The ends lost 8 bases at V and 11 bases at J; junction bases unmatched: 5. The chain's CDR3 is CASLQGVKQFF. The CDR3 nucleotides read TGTGCCAGTTTACAGGGGGTGAAGCAGTTCTTC. Supplemented by reference TRBV19 and TRBJ2-1, the full variable domain reads DGGITQSPKYLFRKEGQNVTLSCEQNLNHDAMYWYRQDPGQGLRLIYYSQIVNDFQKGDIAEGYSVSREKKESFPLTVTSAQKNPTAFYLCASLQGVKQFFGPGTRLTVL.

The V call is TRBV6-5, the J call TRBJ2-1; 7 bases are shared with TRBD1. Germline CDR1 MNHEY, CDR2 SVGAGI. There are 16 residues in the CDR3. Trimming took 0 bases from V and 6 from J; bases not matched to a gene: 8. CDR3 sequence: CASSYSTGQEINEQFF. In DNA, the CDR3 is TGTGCCAGCAGTTACTCGACCGGACAGGAGATCAATGAGCAGTTCTTC.

The chain uses TRBV5-6 and TRBJ2-3; D perhaps matches TRBD1 (6 bases). The CDR3 totals 17 residues. The germline V gene has CDR1 SGHDT and CDR2 YYEEEE. The V end lost 3 bases, the J end lost 0 bases, and 17 bases lay between the germline ends. The CDR3 DNA is TGTGCCAGCAGCTCTCCGGGACAACTTATTAGCACAGATACGCAGTATTTT. This gives the protein CASSSPGQLISTDTQYF.

The chain uses TRBV6-5 and TRBJ2-5, with TRBD2 matching over 10 bases. This CDR3 is 15 amino acids long. The trim removed 5 bases at V and 2 bases at J, leaving 5 bases unmatched. Germline V CDR1 and CDR2: MNHEY, SVGAGI. The CDR3 reads CASSLAGDFQETQYF. Written as DNA, the CDR3 is TGTGCCAGCAGTCTAGCGGGGGACTTTCAAGAGACCCAGTACTTC.

CDR3 DNA: TGTGCCAGCAGCCAGGACACCGGAGGGGACTACAATGAGCAGTTCTTC. It yields the protein CASSQDTGGDYNEQFF. The chain recombines TRBV13 with TRBJ2-1; possibly TRBD2 for D (6 bases). The CDR3 consists of 16 residues. V lost 5 bases, J lost 3 bases, and 17 bases lay in between. The germline V gene encodes CDR1 PRHDT and CDR2 FYEKMQ (reference sequence).

The chain has TRBV11-2 and TRBJ2-1; D may be TRBD2 (5 bases). CDR3 length: 16 amino acids. V was pared by 5 bases and J by 8 bases, with 22 bases between. The germline gives CDR1 SGHAT, CDR2 FQNNGV. CDR3 sequence reads: CASSQQTGLPLDEQFF. CDR3 bases: TGTGCCAGCAGCCAACAAACTGGACTTCCCTTGGATGAGCAGTTCTTC.